This T cell receptor beta chain emerged from a study of T cells in narcolepsy. Study-wide background: Donors had narcolepsy type 1 or type 2, or were healthy controls. Study-level results: Autoreactive clonotypes reportedly recurred in blood of same and different patients, not controls. HCRT-specific and TRIB2-specific autoreactive clonotypes appeared among same-patient CSF and blood CD4+ clonotypes. In some patient and control memory CD4+ samples, autoreactive clones were absent.

Sequenced by immunoSEQ multiplex PCR; TCRdb stores in-frame clones only, minus some. This table holds about 30,000 clones, about four fifths found once. On this clone: Its antigen is not known.

After removal of 8 bases from V and 4 bases from J, the junction contained 7 bases not matched to a gene. The CDR3 is 13 residues long. Per the germline V gene, CDR1 is KGHSH and CDR2 is LQKENI. The chain uses TRBV18 and TRBJ1-1, with 7 bases fitting TRBD1. The sequence derives from a human donor with narcolepsy. The specimen was CD45RA- memory CD4+ T cells from PBMCs. In DNA, the CDR3 is TGTGCCAGCGCCGACAGGGAGGGCACTGAAGCTTTCTTT. Residues: CASADREGTEAFF.